Following are 21 T cell receptor beta chains from one sample sequenced in a study of naive and memory T cell subsets. The SP2 primer and nested alpha and beta constant region primers amplified ligated cDNA in four rounds. Each CDR3 protein is one row after TCRdb ran MiXCR on the 5' RACE reads. The sample includes roughly 48,000 distinct CDR3 sequences, about 4.8% of them seen just once. TCR cDNA received a 3' ligated oligonucleotide that carried a UMI. The receptor source for this set is a female donor in good health.

The gene calls are TRBV19 and TRBJ2-7, with 10 positions matching TRBD2. V shed 3 bases, J shed 6 bases, and the junction held 23 bases outside the gene matches. This CDR3 region has 20 residues. The V gene's germline CDR1 is LNHDA and CDR2 SQIVND (reference sequence). Here the CDR3 DNA reads TGTGCCAGTAGTATCCAGGGCGGACTAGCGGAGGCGAGGGTCTTTGGCGAGCAGTACTTC. This gives the protein CASSIQGGLAEARVFGEQYF.

This clonotype was found a few times. The V gene is TRBV7-9, the J gene TRBJ2-7; 8 bases are shared with TRBD1. V gave up 4 bases and J gave up 4 bases; unmatched junction bases: 9. Germline CDR1 and CDR2: SEHNR and FQNEAQ (reference sequence). This CDR3 is built from 15 residues. The CDR3 nucleotides are TGTGCCAGCAGCTCACCTGACAGGGGAGGATACGAGCAGTACTTC. Encoded protein: CASSSPDRGGYEQYF. Supplemented by reference TRBV7-9 and TRBJ2-7, the full variable domain reads DTGVSQNPRHKITKRGQNVTFRCDPISEHNRLYWYRQTLGQGPEFLTYFQNEAQLEKSRLLSDRFSAERPKGSFSTLEIQRTEQGDSAMYLCASSSPDRGGYEQYFGPGTRLTVT.

This clonotype showed up many times. The V and J genes are TRBV2 and TRBJ2-2; D unresolved. The CDR3 is 14 amino acids. V was pared by 3 bases and J by 6 bases, with 11 bases between. CDR1 and CDR2 from the germline V gene are SNHLY and FYNNEI. CDR3 residues: CASSDQAIPGELFF. DNA of the CDR3: TGTGCCAGCAGTGATCAGGCTATCCCCGGGGAGCTGTTTTTT.

V is TRBV6-5 and J is TRBJ2-3, with 9 bases matching TRBD2. Looked up from germline, CDR1 is MNHEY and CDR2 is SVGAGI. The CDR3 length is 14 residues. The V gene end was trimmed by 6 bases and the J gene end by 1 base; junction bases not matched to a gene: 2. The CDR3 loop is CASRLAGGTDTQYF. The CDR3 DNA is TGTGCCAGCAGATTAGCGGGAGGCACAGATACGCAGTATTTT.

This clonotype has at least ten counts. The chain uses TRBV19 and TRBJ2-7, with a tentative D call TRBD2 (6 bases). CDR1 LNHDA and CDR2 SQIVND come from the germline V gene (reference sequence). The CDR3 has 12 amino acids. Deletions cut 6 bases from V and 3 bases from J, with 9 bases between. Here the CDR3 reads CASSAGFYEQYF. The DNA for the CDR3 is TGTGCCAGTAGCGCGGGGTTCTACGAGCAGTACTTC.

This clonotype has a count of ten or more. The chain carries TRBV6-5 and TRBJ1-5; perhaps TRBD1 as D (5 bases). The CDR3 contains 15 residues. Trimming took 5 bases from V and 3 from J, leaving 14 bases between them. CDR1 is MNHEY and CDR2 is SVGAGI in the germline V gene. CDR3 bases: TGTGCCAGCAGTCCGACCCGGGGGTTCAATCAGCCCCAGCATTTT. As protein: CASSPTRGFNQPQHF.

This clonotype came up a few times. The chain carries TRBV29-1 and TRBJ2-7, with D possibly TRBD2 on 7 matching bases. V lost 7 bases to trimming and J lost 6 bases, with 10 bases between them. CDR3 length equals 10 residues. Germline CDR1 reads SQVTM; CDR2 reads ANQGSEA. CDR3 region: CSAGGLEQYF. The CDR3 DNA sequence: TGCAGCGCCGGGGGGCTCGAGCAGTACTTC.

This clonotype was detected many times. This rearrangement joins TRBV12-3 or TRBV12-4 to TRBJ2-3, with D hard to call. This CDR3 region has 15 residues. The V end lost 2 bases, the J end lost 1 base, and 10 bases lay between the germline ends. In DNA, the CDR3 is TGTGCCAGCAGTTTAAGGGCGAAAGGCACAGATACGCAGTATTTT. This sequence encodes CASSLRAKGTDTQYF.

This clonotype showed up many times. This chain joins TRBV7-3 and TRBJ2-1; a possible D gene is TRBD1 (5 bases). Trimming shortened V by 5 bases and J by 2 bases, and 13 bases separated the two germline ends. Germline V lookup: CDR1 SGHTA, CDR2 FQGTGA. The CDR3 is 15 amino acids. This CDR3 reads CASSKQESAYNEQFF. CDR3 in DNA: TGTGCCAGCAGCAAACAGGAATCTGCCTACAATGAGCAGTTCTTC.

There are many counts of this clonotype. CDR3 amino acids: CASRRGTGLDEQYF. The CDR3 DNA is TGCGCCAGCAGAAGGGGGACAGGGTTAGACGAGCAGTACTTC. V usage is TRBV10-2 and J usage is TRBJ2-7; 9 nucleotides align to TRBD1. The CDR3 is 14 residues long. The V gene end was trimmed by 6 bases and the J gene end by 5 bases; junction bases not matched to a gene: 8. The germline CDR1 and CDR2 sequences are WSHSY and SAAADI.

This clonotype has at least ten counts. V gene TRBV12-3 or TRBV12-4 combines with J gene TRBJ1-5, with TRBD1 identical over 7 bases. Losses at the gene ends were 2 bases for V and 4 bases for J; bases not matched to a gene: 5. This CDR3 contains 15 residues. In nucleotides, the CDR3 is TGTGCCAGCAGTTTAAGACAGGGAGGAAATCAGCCCCAGCATTTT. This encodes CASSLRQGGNQPQHF.

Ten or more counts support this clonotype. The V call is TRBV5-4, the J call TRBJ2-7; 9 bases map to TRBD1. The CDR3 covers 15 residues. V gave up 4 bases and J gave up 6 bases; unmatched junction bases: 11. In germline, CDR1 is SGHNT, CDR2 YYREEE (reference sequence). Written as DNA, the CDR3 is TGTGCCAGCAGCCCACCCGGGACAGGGCTCTCCGAGCAGTACTTC. It encodes CASSPPGTGLSEQYF. Full variable domain (remainder filled in from reference TRBV5-4 and TRBJ2-7): ETGVTQSPTHLIKTRGQQVTLRCSSQSGHNTVSWYQQALGQGPQFIFQYYREEENGRGNFPPRFSGLQFPNYSSELNVNALELDDSALYLCASSPPGTGLSEQYFGPGTRLTVT.

In this sample, this clonotype turned up many times. The rearrangement links TRBV19 to TRBJ2-1, with 9 positions matching TRBD2. The CDR3 is 18 amino acids. Germline V gene data show CDR1 as LNHDA and CDR2 as SQIVND (reference sequence). V was clipped by 0 bases and J by 0 bases; unmatched bases: 6. CDR3 amino acids: CASSIEVLAGSSYNEQFF. Written as DNA, the CDR3 is TGTGCCAGTAGTATAGAGGTACTAGCGGGTAGCTCCTACAATGAGCAGTTCTTC.

This clonotype was recorded a few times. The chain combines TRBV25-1 with TRBJ2-2; a weak D match, TRBD2 (6 bases). V was shortened by 1 base and J by 0 bases, with 12 bases between the two germline ends. The length of the CDR3 is 17 residues. Germline V gene data show CDR1 as MGHDK and CDR2 as SYGVNS. CDR3 protein: CASSEFLSGTNTGELFF. CDR3 nucleotides: TGTGCCAGCAGTGAATTCCTTAGCGGAACGAACACCGGGGAGCTGTTTTTT.

This clonotype has a count of ten or more. V is TRBV21-1 and J is TRBJ1-5; the table's TRBD1 call for D was not verified on the DNA. TRBV21-1 is a pseudogene segment. The CDR3 is 15 residues long. CDR3 sequence reads: CASSKARTVNQPQHF. CDR3 coding DNA: TGTGCCAGCAGCAAAGCCCGGACAGTTAATCAGCCCCAGCATTTT.

This clonotype was seen a few times. The rearrangement joins TRBV11-2 to TRBJ2-7; 9 nucleotides align to TRBD2. The ends lost 1 base at V and 7 bases at J; junction bases unmatched: 11. CDR1 is SGHAT and CDR2 is FQNNGV in the germline V gene. The length of the CDR3 is 16 residues. CDR3 DNA sequence: TGTGCCAGCAGCTTAGTCGGGGCGGGAGGGCCGTCAGAGCAGTACTTC. Amino acids: CASSLVGAGGPSEQYF.

This clonotype was detected ten times or more. The gene calls are TRBV12-3 or TRBV12-4 and TRBJ1-5, with a weak D call TRBD1 (5 bases). The CDR3 consists of 15 residues. The ends were cut back, 2 bases at V and 3 bases at J, with 11 bases in the middle. CDR3 sequence: CASSLSQGVNQPQHF. The CDR3 DNA follows: TGTGCCAGCAGTTTATCCCAAGGGGTCAATCAGCCCCAGCATTTT.

This clonotype was recorded at least ten times. The genes are TRBV6-5 and TRBJ2-7, with D perhaps TRBD1 (6 bases). The V gene's germline CDR1 is MNHEY and CDR2 SVGAGI. V lost 0 bases, J lost 8 bases, and 20 bases lay in between. The CDR3 sequence is 16 residues long. The CDR3 is CASSYSATGSPSKQYF. Here the CDR3 DNA reads TGTGCCAGCAGTTACTCGGCGACAGGAAGCCCATCGAAGCAGTACTTC.

At least ten counts were recorded for this clonotype. This chain uses TRBV29-1 with TRBJ2-2, with D maybe TRBD1 (7 bases). CDR1 is SQVTM, CDR2 ANQGSEA, per germline. This CDR3 comprises 14 residues. Trimming pared 6 bases from V and 4 bases from J, leaving 15 bases between. In DNA form, the CDR3 reads TGCAGCGTGGTTACAGGGGAGGTCACCGGGGAGCTGTTTTTT. Protein: CSVVTGEVTGELFF.

This clonotype was observed many times. The chain links TRBV20-1 to TRBJ1-2, with unresolved D. The CDR3 is made up of 16 amino acids. Germline V CDR1 and CDR2: DFQATT, SNEGSKA (reference sequence). V lost 0 bases and J lost 4, with 18 bases in between. DNA for the CDR3: TGCAGTGCTAGAGATTATGGGGATTTAGGTCTCTATGGCTACACCTTC. Amino acid sequence: CSARDYGDLGLYGYTF.

This clonotype was counted at least ten times. The chain couples TRBV29-1 to TRBJ2-1; D is unclear. This CDR3 is built from 11 residues. Trimming took off 5 bases at V and 10 bases at J, with 12 bases between the two ends. CDR1 is SQVTM, CDR2 ANQGSEA, per germline. CDR3 amino acids: CSVSSAQEQFF. CDR3 sequence (DNA): TGCAGCGTTTCTTCAGCTCAGGAGCAGTTCTTC.